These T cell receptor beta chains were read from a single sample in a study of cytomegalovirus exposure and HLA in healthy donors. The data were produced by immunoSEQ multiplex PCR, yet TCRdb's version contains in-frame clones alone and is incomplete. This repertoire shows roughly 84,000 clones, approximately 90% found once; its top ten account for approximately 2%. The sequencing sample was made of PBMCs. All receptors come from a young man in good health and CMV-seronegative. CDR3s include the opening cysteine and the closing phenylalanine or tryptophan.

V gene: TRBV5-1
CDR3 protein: CASRGLQGYEQYF

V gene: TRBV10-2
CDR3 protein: CASRSFLPGQVNEKLFF

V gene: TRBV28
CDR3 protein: CASSFLKSAGGTEAFF

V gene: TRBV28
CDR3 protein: CASSLIGYEQYF

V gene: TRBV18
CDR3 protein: CASSPANYEQYF

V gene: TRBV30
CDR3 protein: CAWSRRAGELFF

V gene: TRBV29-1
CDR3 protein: CSVAIGTQYNEQFF

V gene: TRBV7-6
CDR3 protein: CASSGTSGGAHTQYF

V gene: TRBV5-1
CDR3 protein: CASSLEQENTEAFF

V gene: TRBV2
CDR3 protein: CASRHTSYEQYF

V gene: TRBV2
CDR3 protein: CASSPRLQEGYGYTF

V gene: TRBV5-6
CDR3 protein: CASSRPGHRTDTQYF

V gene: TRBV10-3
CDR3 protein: CAISAAMDSLSGNTIYF

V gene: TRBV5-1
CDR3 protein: CASREAGGRNEQFF

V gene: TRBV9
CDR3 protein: CASGNPNQPQHF

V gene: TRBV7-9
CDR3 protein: CASSSAPGLAGESEQFF

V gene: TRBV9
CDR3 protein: CASSVAQDRGRYGYTF

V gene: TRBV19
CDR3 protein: CASRKTGGVREKLFF

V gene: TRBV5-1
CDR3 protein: CASSLAPRSTDTQYF

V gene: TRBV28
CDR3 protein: CASSFTGVYSNQPQHF

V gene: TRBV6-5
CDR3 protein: CASRRAGSYEQYF

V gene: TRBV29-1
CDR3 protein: CSVDGLANTDTQYF

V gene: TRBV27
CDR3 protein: CASSQRAGGAYEQYF

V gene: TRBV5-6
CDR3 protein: CASSRGTAASVVTEAFF

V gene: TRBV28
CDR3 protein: CASRGTGGGQNTEAFF

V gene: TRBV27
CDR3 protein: CASSGDSSYEKLFF

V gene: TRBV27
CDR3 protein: CASRRTGLVSPLHF

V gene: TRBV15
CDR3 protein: CATSSPGDGGAYEQYF

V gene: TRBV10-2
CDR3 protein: CAVGPNSGNTIYF

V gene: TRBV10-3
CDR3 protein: CAISGQGNEQYF

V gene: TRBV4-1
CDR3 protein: CASSQAGATGTKIRNEQFF

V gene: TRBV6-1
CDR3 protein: CASSGQQGFRLGEQYF

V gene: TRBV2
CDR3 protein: CASKTGTSKGYEQYF